Sequencing of this T cell receptor (beta chain) was carried out in a study of blood T cells in healthy people across ages. Study as a whole: With template switching, about one barcoded beta molecule was captured per two T cells. Points from the study as a whole: The study regarded diversity estimates from one million T cells as underestimates.

A second roughly 7 to 12 cycle PCR used barcoded and J-beta primers. Tags on each cDNA molecule came from a template-switch adaptor with 12 random nucleotides. TCRdb independently ran MiXCR on the 5' RACE reads; one entry per CDR3 protein. The sample shows around 1,500,000 distinct CDR3 sequences, 28% of them seen only once. V shed 6 bases and J shed 4 bases, with 18 bases lying between them. The CDR3 is 16 residues long. CDR1 and CDR2 (germline): SGHTA, FQGTGA. Isolated PBMCs totaled at least 7 million in each sample. With regard to this clonotype: What it binds is not known.

This chain joins TRBV7-3 and TRBJ2-2; D perhaps matches TRBD1 (5 bases). The clonotype comes from a woman in her twenties or thirties in good health. The sample comprised blood. CDR3 sequence reads: CASRDPAGSGTGELFF. The CDR3, as DNA: TGTGCCAGCAGGGATCCGGCAGGGTCGGGCACCGGGGAGCTGTTTTTT.